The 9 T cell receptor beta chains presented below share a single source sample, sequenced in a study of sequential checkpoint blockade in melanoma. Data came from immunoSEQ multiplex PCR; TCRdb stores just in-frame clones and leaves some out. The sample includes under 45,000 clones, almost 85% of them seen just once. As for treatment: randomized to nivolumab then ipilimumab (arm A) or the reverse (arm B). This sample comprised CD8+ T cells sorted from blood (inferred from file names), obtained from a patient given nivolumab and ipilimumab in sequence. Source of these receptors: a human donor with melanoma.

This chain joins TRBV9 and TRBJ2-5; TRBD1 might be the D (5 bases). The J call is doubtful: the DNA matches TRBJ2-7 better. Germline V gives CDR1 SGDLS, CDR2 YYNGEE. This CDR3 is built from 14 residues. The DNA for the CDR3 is TGTGCCAGCAGCGTAGGGGGCAGTAACTACGAGCAGTACTTC. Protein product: CASSVGGSNYEQYF.

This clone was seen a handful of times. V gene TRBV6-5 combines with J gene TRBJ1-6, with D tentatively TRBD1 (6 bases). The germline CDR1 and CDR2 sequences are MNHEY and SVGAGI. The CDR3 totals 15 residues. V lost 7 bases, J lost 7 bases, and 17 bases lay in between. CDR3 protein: CASTIRGAVNSPLHF. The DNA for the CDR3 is TGTGCCAGCACCATACGGGGGGCGGTAAATTCACCCCTCCACTTT.

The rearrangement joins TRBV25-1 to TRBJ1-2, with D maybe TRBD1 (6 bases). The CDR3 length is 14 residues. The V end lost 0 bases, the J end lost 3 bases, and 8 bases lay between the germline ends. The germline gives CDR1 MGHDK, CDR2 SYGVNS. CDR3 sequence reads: CASSEYYRDYGYTF. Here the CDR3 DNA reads TGTGCCAGCAGTGAATATTACAGGGACTATGGCTACACCTTC.

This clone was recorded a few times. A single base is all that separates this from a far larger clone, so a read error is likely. This chain's CDR3 is CASSQIGLGLKDTEAFF. CDR3 DNA sequence: TGTGCCAGCAGCCAAATTGGGCTAGGACTCAAGGACACTGAAGCTTTCTTT. The chain has TRBV4-2 and TRBJ1-1; D remains unclear. This CDR3 has 17 residues. In germline, CDR1 is LGHNA, CDR2 YNFKEQ. V was shortened by 2 bases and J by 3 bases, with 19 bases between the two germline ends.

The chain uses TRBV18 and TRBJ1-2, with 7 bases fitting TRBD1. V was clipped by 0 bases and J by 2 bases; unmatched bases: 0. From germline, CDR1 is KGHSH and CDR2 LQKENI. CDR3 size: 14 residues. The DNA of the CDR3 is TGTGCCAGCTCACCACCGACAGGGAACTATGGCTACACCTTC. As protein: CASSPPTGNYGYTF.

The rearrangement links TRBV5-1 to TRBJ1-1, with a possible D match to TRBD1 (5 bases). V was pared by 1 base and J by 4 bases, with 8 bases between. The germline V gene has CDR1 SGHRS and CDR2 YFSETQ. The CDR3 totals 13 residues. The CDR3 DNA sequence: TGCGCCAGCAGCTTGTCTGGGGCCACTGAAGCTTTCTTT. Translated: CASSLSGATEAFF.

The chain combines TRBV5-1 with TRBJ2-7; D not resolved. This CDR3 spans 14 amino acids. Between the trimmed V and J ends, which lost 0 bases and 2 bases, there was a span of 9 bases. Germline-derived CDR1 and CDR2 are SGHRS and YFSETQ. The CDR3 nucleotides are TGCGCCAGCAGCTTGGTAAATGGAGCCTACGAGCAGTACTTC. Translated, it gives CASSLVNGAYEQYF.

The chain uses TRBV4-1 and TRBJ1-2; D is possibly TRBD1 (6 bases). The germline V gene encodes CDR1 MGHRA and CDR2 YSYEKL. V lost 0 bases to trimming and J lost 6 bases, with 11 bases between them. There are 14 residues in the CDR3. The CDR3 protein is CASSQDHRVDGYTF. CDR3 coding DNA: TGCGCCAGCAGCCAAGATCACAGGGTTGATGGCTACACCTTC.

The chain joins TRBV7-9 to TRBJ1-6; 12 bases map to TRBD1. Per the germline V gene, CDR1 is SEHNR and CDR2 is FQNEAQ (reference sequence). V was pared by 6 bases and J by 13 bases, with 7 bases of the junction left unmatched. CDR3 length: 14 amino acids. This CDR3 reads CASSTGQGASPLHF. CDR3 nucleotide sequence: TGTGCCAGCAGTACGGGACAGGGGGCCTCTCCCCTCCACTTT.